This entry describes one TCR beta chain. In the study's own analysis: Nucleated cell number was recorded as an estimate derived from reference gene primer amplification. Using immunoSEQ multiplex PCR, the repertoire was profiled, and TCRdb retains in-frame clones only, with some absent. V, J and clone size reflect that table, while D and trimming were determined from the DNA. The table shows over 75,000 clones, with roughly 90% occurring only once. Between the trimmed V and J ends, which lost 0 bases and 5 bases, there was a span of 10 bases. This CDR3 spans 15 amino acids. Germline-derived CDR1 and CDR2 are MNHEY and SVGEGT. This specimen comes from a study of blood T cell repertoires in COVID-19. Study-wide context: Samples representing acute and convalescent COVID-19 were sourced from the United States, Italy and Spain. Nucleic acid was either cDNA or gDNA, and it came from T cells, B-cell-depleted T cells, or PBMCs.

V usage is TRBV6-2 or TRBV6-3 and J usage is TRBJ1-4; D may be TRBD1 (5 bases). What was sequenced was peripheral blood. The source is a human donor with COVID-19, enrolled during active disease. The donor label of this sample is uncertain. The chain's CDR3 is CASSYSQGSNEKLFF. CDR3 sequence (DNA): TGTGCCAGCAGTTACTCGCAGGGTTCCAATGAAAAACTGTTTTTT.